This T cell receptor (beta chain) was identified during a study of cytomegalovirus exposure and HLA in healthy donors. Overall study findings and caveats: There were a few CMV-associated chains whose specificity for CMV antigens was confirmed in vitro. DRB1 had the most TCR associations and HLA-C the fewest, a later analysis found, with rates varying by HLA locus. In a later analysis, at a false discovery rate of 0.05, approximately 15,000 TCR beta sequences matched HLA alleles.

This CDR3 has 13 amino acids. With 4 bases removed from V and 3 bases from J, the gap between germline ends came to 7 bases. Per germline, CDR1 LNHDA and CDR2 SQIVND (reference sequence). Primers for the PCR totalled 60 Vbeta and 13 Jbeta. Clones were sequenced by immunoSEQ multiplex PCR, and TCRdb holds only the in-frame ones, with some missing. The sample comprises roughly 130,000 clones, approximately 8.7% of which are singletons, and approximately 5% rests with the top ten. A few counts support this clone. Its antigen is not identified. Specimen: PBMCs. The receptor comes from a man in his forties or fifties in good health and CMV-seronegative. The V and J genes are TRBV19 and TRBJ2-1, with D maybe TRBD2 (6 bases). The CDR3 DNA is TGTGCCAGTAGTAGGGGGGTCTACAATGAGCAGTTCTTC. It codes for CASSRGVYNEQFF.